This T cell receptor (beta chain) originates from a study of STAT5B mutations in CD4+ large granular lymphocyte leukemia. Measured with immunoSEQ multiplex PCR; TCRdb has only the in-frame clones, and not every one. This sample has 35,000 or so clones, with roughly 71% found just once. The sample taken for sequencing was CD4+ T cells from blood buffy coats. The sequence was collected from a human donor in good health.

The CDR3 spells CASRNPGVEWNGYTF. CDR3 DNA: TGTGCCAGCAGGAACCCGGGTGTAGAGTGGAATGGCTACACCTTC. This chain links TRBV6-5 with TRBJ1-2; no clear D. Germline lookup yields CDR1 MNHEY and CDR2 SVGAGI. V lost 6 bases and J lost 6, with 20 bases in between. This CDR3 has 15 amino acids.